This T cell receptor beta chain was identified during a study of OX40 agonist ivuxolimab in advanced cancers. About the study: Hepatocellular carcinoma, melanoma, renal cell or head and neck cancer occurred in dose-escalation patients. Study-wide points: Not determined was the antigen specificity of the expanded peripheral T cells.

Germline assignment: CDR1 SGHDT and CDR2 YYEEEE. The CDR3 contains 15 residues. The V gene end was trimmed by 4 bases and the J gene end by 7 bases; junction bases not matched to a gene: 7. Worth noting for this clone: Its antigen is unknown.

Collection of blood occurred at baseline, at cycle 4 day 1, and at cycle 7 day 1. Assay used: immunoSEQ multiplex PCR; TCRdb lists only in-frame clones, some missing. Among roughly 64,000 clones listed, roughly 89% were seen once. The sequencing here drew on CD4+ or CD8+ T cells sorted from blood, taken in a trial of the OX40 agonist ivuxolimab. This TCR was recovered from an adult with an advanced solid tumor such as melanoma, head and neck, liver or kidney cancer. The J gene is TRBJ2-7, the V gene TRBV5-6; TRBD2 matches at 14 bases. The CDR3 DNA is TGTGCCAGCAGCGAGGGACTAGCGGGAGAGAGTGAGCAGTACTTC. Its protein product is CASSEGLAGESEQYF.